Each of the 21 T cell receptor beta chains below was sequenced from the same sample in a study of type 1 regulatory T cells. Each CDR3 protein gets one entry after TCRdb re-called the reads with MiXCR. This table holds about 18,000 distinct CDR3 sequences, roughly 10% found once. Sequenced: CD4+ T cells, either the whole sample or a sorted fraction (not recorded which). The receptors originated from a human donor in good health.

This clonotype was detected many times. The CDR3 DNA sequence: TGTGCCAGCAGCCGGGGCTACGAGCAGTACTTC. Amino acids: CASSRGYEQYF. This chain uses TRBV25-1 with TRBJ2-7, with a weak D call TRBD2 (5 bases). Looked up from germline, CDR1 is MGHDK and CDR2 is SYGVNS. CDR3 length equals 11 residues. Trimming removed 6 bases at V and 3 bases at J, with 6 bases between.

This clonotype was observed many times. V is TRBV27 and J is TRBJ2-1; 7 bases are a match to TRBD2. This CDR3 spans 15 amino acids. Germline loops: CDR1 MNHEY, CDR2 SMNVEV (reference sequence). Trimming cost V 6 bases and J 3 bases; bases outside gene matches: 8. CDR3 region: CASRRMGGNYNEQFF. The CDR3 DNA is TGTGCCAGCAGACGTATGGGGGGGAACTACAATGAGCAGTTCTTC.

This clonotype has only a few counts. The CDR3 DNA follows: TGTGCCAGCAGTGAAGCGCGGGGGGGCCAAGAGACCCAGTACTTC. It yields the protein CASSEARGGQETQYF. The V and J genes are TRBV6-1 and TRBJ2-5; TRBD2 aligns across 9 bases. The CDR3 has 15 residues. Germline CDR1 MNHNS, CDR2 SASEGT. After removal of 0 bases from V and 1 base from J, the junction contained 0 bases not matched to a gene.

This clonotype was seen ten or more times. The chain combines TRBV7-3 with TRBJ2-5, with D possibly being TRBD2 (6 bases). Per the germline V gene, CDR1 is SGHTA and CDR2 is FQGTGA. The CDR3 runs to 14 residues. V lost 5 bases, J lost 3 bases, and 13 bases lay in between. CDR3 loop: CASSLNGGKETQYF. CDR3 coding DNA: TGTGCCAGCAGCCTTAACGGGGGTAAAGAGACCCAGTACTTC.

This clonotype was picked up many times. V is TRBV6-5 and J is TRBJ2-3, with 8 bases fitting TRBD2. Germline V lookup: CDR1 MNHEY, CDR2 SVGAGI. The CDR3 covers 18 residues. V lost 0 bases to trimming and J lost 3 bases; unmatched junction nucleotides: 11. The CDR3 loop reads CASSYSGAASGFTDTQYF. In DNA form, the CDR3 reads TGTGCCAGCAGTTACTCGGGGGCCGCTAGCGGGTTTACAGATACGCAGTATTTT.

Comments on this clonotype: A single base separates this from a much larger clone, so it may be a read error. The rearrangement links TRBV6-5 to TRBJ2-5; 13 bases are a match to TRBD2. The CDR3 consists of 17 residues. Germline V CDR1 and CDR2: MNHEY, SVGAGI. The trim removed 5 bases at V and 1 base at J, leaving 7 bases unmatched. The CDR3 DNA reads TGTGCCAGCAGTCCTCTGACTAGCGGGAGGCCCCAAGAGACCCAGTACTTC. Translated, it gives CASSPLTSGRPQETQYF.

The table lists this clonotype with many counts. V is TRBV7-2 and J is TRBJ1-5; 7 positions match TRBD1. Trimming removed 0 bases from V and 7 bases from J; junction bases left unmatched: 9. The germline V gene encodes CDR1 SGHTA and CDR2 FQGNSA. This CDR3 contains 16 residues. This CDR3 reads CASSLAPRQGGQPQHF. The CDR3 nucleotides read TGTGCCAGCAGCTTAGCACCTCGACAGGGTGGACAGCCCCAGCATTTT.

In its sample, this clonotype was seen a few times. The chain links TRBV20-1 to TRBJ1-5; possibly TRBD1 for D (6 bases). There are 14 residues in the CDR3. Looked up from germline, CDR1 is DFQATT and CDR2 is SNEGSKA (reference sequence). The V end lost 6 bases, the J end lost 4 bases, and 16 bases lay between the germline ends. The CDR3, as DNA: TGCAGTGCGCCCTGGGGGCAGGCGAATCAGCCCCAGCATTTT. This translates into CSAPWGQANQPQHF.

At least ten counts were recorded for this clonotype. This chain links TRBV4-3 with TRBJ2-5; TRBD2 aligns across 7 bases. Germline trimming cut 1 base from V and 5 bases from J; bases unmatched to any gene: 7. From germline, CDR1 is LGHNA and CDR2 YSLEER. The length of the CDR3 is 15 residues. CDR3 protein: CASSQGSSGSETQYF. The CDR3 nucleotides are TGCGCCAGCAGCCAAGGGTCTAGCGGTTCGGAGACCCAGTACTTC.

This clonotype was detected ten times or more. This chain connects TRBV7-2 to TRBJ2-5, with D perhaps matching TRBD2 (6 bases). The CDR3 consists of 12 residues. CDR1 is SGHTA, CDR2 FQGNSA, per germline. Trimming removed 5 bases at V and 4 bases at J, with 8 bases between. CDR3 loop: CASSAGRETQYF. The DNA for the CDR3 is TGTGCCAGCAGCGCGGGACGAGAGACCCAGTACTTC.

There are a few counts of this clonotype. V and J are TRBV5-1 and TRBJ1-1; D perhaps matches TRBD1 (5 bases). The germline V gene has CDR1 SGHRS and CDR2 YFSETQ. The CDR3 has 14 residues. V was trimmed by 2 bases and J by 0 bases, leaving 8 bases between them. CDR3 bases: TGCGCCAGCAGCTTTGACAGCTTGAACACTGAAGCTTTCTTT. Amino acids: CASSFDSLNTEAFF.

This clonotype was observed a handful of times. This chain uses TRBV19 with TRBJ2-5, with 9 bases fitting TRBD2. V was clipped by 4 bases and J by 4 bases; unmatched bases: 4. This CDR3 contains 14 residues. Germline loops: CDR1 LNHDA, CDR2 SQIVND (reference sequence). CDR3 DNA sequence: TGTGCCAGTAGTACACCGGGACTAGCAGAGACCCAGTACTTC. Translated, it gives CASSTPGLAETQYF.

This clonotype was observed a handful of times. CDR3 protein: CASSSRGITHIQYF. CDR3 coding DNA: TGTGCCAGCAGCTCCCGTGGGATTACTCACATTCAGTACTTC. The genes are TRBV7-8 and TRBJ2-4; D gene uncertain. Germline CDR1 is SGHVS and CDR2 is FQNEAQ. With 4 bases removed from V and 8 bases from J, the gap between germline ends came to 15 bases. The CDR3 covers 14 residues.

This clonotype showed up just a few times. CDR3: CASSQESGLAGYNEQFF. DNA for the CDR3: TGCGCCAGCAGCCAAGAGAGCGGACTAGCGGGATACAATGAGCAGTTCTTC. The chain employs TRBV4-3 and TRBJ2-1; the match to TRBD2 covers 12 bases. V was clipped by 0 bases and J by 4 bases; unmatched bases: 4. Germline CDR1 is LGHNA and CDR2 is YSLEER. This CDR3 spans 17 amino acids.

In its sample, this clonotype was seen many times. The chain has TRBV2 and TRBJ2-5; D remains ambiguous. CDR1 is SNHLY and CDR2 is FYNNEI in the germline V gene. This CDR3 has 13 amino acids. Trimming stripped 7 bases from V and 5 bases from J, with 14 bases between. The DNA for the CDR3 is TGTGCCAGCATTTTTTTTTTGGGGGAGACCCAGTACTTC. It encodes CASIFFLGETQYF. The variable domain in full, with the rest retrieved from reference TRBV2 and TRBJ2-5, is EPEVTQTPSHQVTQMGQEVILRCVPISNHLYFYWYRQILGQKVEFLVSFYNNEISEKSEIFDDQFSVERPDGSNFTLKIRSTKLEDSAMYFCASIFFLGETQYFGPGTRLLVL.

Notes on this clonotype: A much larger clonotype is one base distant, so this may be a read error. The chain links TRBV20-1 to TRBJ2-5; 8 nucleotides match TRBD2. The CDR3 is 17 residues long. Losses at the gene ends were 3 bases for V and 2 bases for J; bases not matched to a gene: 14. Looked up from germline, CDR1 is DFQATT and CDR2 is SNEGSKA (reference sequence). The DNA for the CDR3 is TGCAGTGCTAGGGGATGGAGTAGCGGGATGGAACAAGAGACCCAGTACTTC. Its protein product is CSARGWSSGMEQETQYF.

This clonotype was picked up many times. The chain employs TRBV5-4 and TRBJ2-3; maybe TRBD2 (6 bases). The germline CDR1 and CDR2 sequences are SGHNT and YYREEE (reference sequence). V dropped 3 bases and J dropped 2 bases, with 13 bases sitting between them. The length of the CDR3 is 15 residues. This CDR3 reads CASSSSGWVTDTQYF. Written as DNA, the CDR3 is TGTGCCAGCAGCTCCAGCGGGTGGGTCACAGATACGCAGTATTTT.

The table lists this clonotype with many counts. The chain has TRBV9 and TRBJ2-1, with a tentative D call TRBD1 (5 bases). V was shortened by 7 bases and J by 8 bases, with 22 bases between the two germline ends. The CDR3 spans 15 residues. CDR1 is SGDLS and CDR2 is YYNGEE in the germline V gene. The CDR3 sequence: CASGPGHQLLDEQFF. The CDR3 coding sequence is TGTGCCAGCGGACCCGGACATCAGCTTCTGGATGAGCAGTTCTTC.

The chain employs TRBV20-1 and TRBJ1-1, with D perhaps TRBD1 (6 bases). Germline V CDR1 and CDR2: DFQATT, SNEGSKA (reference sequence). CDR3 size: 14 residues. V lost 6 bases and J lost 3, with 17 bases in between. The CDR3 protein is CSATLGHADTEAFF. CDR3 DNA sequence: TGCAGTGCCACGCTGGGACACGCGGACACTGAAGCTTTCTTT.

The chain links TRBV7-9 to TRBJ2-5; 7 positions match TRBD2. Trimming took 5 bases from V and 4 from J; bases not matched to a gene: 10. CDR3 size: 15 residues. CDR1 is SEHNR and CDR2 is FQNEAQ in the germline V gene (reference sequence). The CDR3 DNA reads as TGTGCCAGCAGCGCTCGTGGCGGGAGAATAGAGACCCAGTACTTC. This codes for CASSARGGRIETQYF.

This clonotype was found many times. As DNA, the CDR3 is TGCAGCGTCCCGGGACAGGGGATAGCGGGTAGCACAGATACGCAGTATTTT. It translates to CSVPGQGIAGSTDTQYF. The V gene is TRBV29-1, the J gene TRBJ2-3, with 10 bases identical to TRBD1. V was clipped by 6 bases and J by 0 bases; unmatched bases: 12. Germline V gives CDR1 SQVTM, CDR2 ANQGSEA. CDR3 size: 17 residues.